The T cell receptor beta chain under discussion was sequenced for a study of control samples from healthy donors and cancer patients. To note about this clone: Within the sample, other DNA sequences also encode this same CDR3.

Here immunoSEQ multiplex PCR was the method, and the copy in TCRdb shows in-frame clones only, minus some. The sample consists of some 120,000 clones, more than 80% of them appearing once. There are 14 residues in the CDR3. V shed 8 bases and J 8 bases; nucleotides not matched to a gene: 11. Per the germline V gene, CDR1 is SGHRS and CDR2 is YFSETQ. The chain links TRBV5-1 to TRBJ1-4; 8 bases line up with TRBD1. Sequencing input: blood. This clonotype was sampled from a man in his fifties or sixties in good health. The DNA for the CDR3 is TGCGCCAGTACCGAGCAGGGGGCAGAGGAAAAACTGTTTTTT. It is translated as CASTEQGAEEKLFF.